Presented here are 21 T cell receptor beta chains from one specimen sequenced in a study of CD8 T cells in ankylosing spondylitis. MiXCR, applied by TCRdb to the 5' RACE reads, yields one record per CDR3 protein. The sample has just under 550,000 distinct CDR3 sequences; roughly 13% are singletons. The antigens of these receptors remain unknown. Findings of the study overall: Made up of fewer than ten highly homologous variants, a TCR beta motif appeared characteristic of ankylosing spondylitis blood.

Sequences were obtained from blood, either unsorted or a sorted T cell fraction (not recorded which). Source of these receptors: a male donor with ankylosing spondylitis.

A few counts support this clonotype. This chain links TRBV27 with TRBJ1-2, with TRBD1 matching 10 bases. V shed 4 bases and J 4 bases; nucleotides not matched to a gene: 6. The CDR3 has 15 amino acids. CDR1 is MNHEY and CDR2 is SMNVEV in the germline V gene (reference sequence). The CDR3 protein is CASSYRDRGLYGYTF. The CDR3, as DNA: TGTGCCAGCAGTTACCGGGACAGGGGCCTCTATGGCTACACCTTC.

The chain has TRBV6-5 and TRBJ2-1; D possibly uses TRBD1 or TRBD2 (5 bases each). This CDR3 spans 16 amino acids. Trimming removed 4 bases at V and 6 bases at J, with 19 bases between. The germline V gene encodes CDR1 MNHEY and CDR2 SVGAGI. CDR3 sequence reads: CASSSGQVPVANEQFF. CDR3 DNA: TGTGCCAGCAGTTCGGGGCAGGTACCTGTGGCCAATGAGCAGTTCTTC.

This clonotype was observed a few times. The rearrangement joins TRBV27 to TRBJ2-2, with unresolved D. Germline CDR1 and CDR2: MNHEY and SMNVEV (reference sequence). CDR3 length: 14 amino acids. The V end lost 7 bases, the J end lost 0 bases, and 9 bases lay between the germline ends. The DNA for the CDR3 is TGTGCCAGCAAAAACTCCGCGAACACCGGGGAGCTGTTTTTT. This encodes CASKNSANTGELFF.

This clonotype came up many times. V gene TRBV3-1 combines with J gene TRBJ2-4; TRBD2 agrees at 11 bases. From germline, CDR1 is LGHDT and CDR2 YNNKEL (reference sequence). V trimming: 1 base; J trimming: 0 bases; junction bases outside the gene matches: 5. CDR3 length: 18 amino acids. Here the CDR3 reads CASSQVGGTSGAKNIQYF. The CDR3 nucleotides read TGTGCCAGCAGCCAAGTCGGGGGGACTAGCGGAGCCAAAAACATTCAGTACTTC.

The V call is TRBV20-1, the J call TRBJ2-3; 7 nucleotides line up with TRBD1. Germline loops: CDR1 DFQATT, CDR2 SNEGSKA (reference sequence). After removal of 0 bases from V and 0 bases from J, the junction contained 6 bases not matched to a gene. The CDR3 spans 16 residues. The CDR3 reads CSARDFRTGSTDTQYF. CDR3 sequence (DNA): TGCAGTGCTAGAGATTTTCGGACAGGTAGCACAGATACGCAGTATTTT.

Note on this clonotype: A much bigger clone sits one base away, suggesting this may be a read error. The chain couples TRBV4-1 to TRBJ2-1; 10 bases fit TRBD2. Germline V gene data show CDR1 as MGHRA and CDR2 as YSYEKL. The CDR3 contains 15 residues. Here the CDR3 reads CATSQVKREGHEQFF. In DNA form, the CDR3 reads TGCGCCACCAGCCAAGTTAAGCGGGAGGGACATGAGCAGTTCTTC.

The table lists this clonotype with a few counts. CDR3 sequence (DNA): TGTGCCAGCACCGGACGGGTAGTCAATAGCAATCAGCCCCAGCATTTT. This translates into CASTGRVVNSNQPQHF. The chain uses TRBV6-1 and TRBJ1-5; D is unresolved. The germline CDR1 and CDR2 sequences are MNHNS and SASEGT. This CDR3 spans 16 amino acids. The V gene lost 7 bases and the J gene lost 0 bases, with 16 bases spanning the gap.

The V and J genes are TRBV20-1 and TRBJ1-2, with 9 bases that match TRBD1. Germline values: CDR1 DFQATT, CDR2 SNEGSKA (reference sequence). The CDR3 totals 13 residues. The trim removed 4 bases at V and 8 bases at J, leaving 8 bases unmatched. The CDR3 DNA sequence: TGCAGTGCTAAAGTCGGGACAGGGAAGGGCTACACCTTC. Protein: CSAKVGTGKGYTF.

This clonotype was detected only a few times. The chain uses TRBV5-1 and TRBJ1-2; D is possibly TRBD1 (5 bases). Trimming cost V 4 bases and J 8 bases, with 21 bases left between them. Germline V CDR1 and CDR2: SGHRS, YFSETQ. The CDR3 is made up of 15 amino acids. CDR3 bases: TGCGCCAGCAGCCCCCGGGGGGAGGAGGCTGACGGCTACACCTTC. This translates into CASSPRGEEADGYTF.

The gene calls are TRBV5-1 and TRBJ1-5; a weak D match, TRBD1 (6 bases). The CDR3 has 15 residues. With 0 bases removed from V and 7 bases from J, the gap between germline ends came to 14 bases. The germline V gene encodes CDR1 SGHRS and CDR2 YFSETQ. The CDR3 loop is CASSLEGGLRQPQHF. Here the CDR3 DNA reads TGCGCCAGCAGCTTGGAAGGGGGGCTAAGGCAGCCCCAGCATTTT.

There are a few counts of this clonotype. The V and J genes are TRBV10-3 and TRBJ2-7; the match to TRBD2 covers 7 bases. Trimming cost V 3 bases and J 2 bases; bases outside gene matches: 4. Germline lookup yields CDR1 ENHRY and CDR2 SYGVKD. This CDR3 region has 14 residues. CDR3 in DNA: TGTGCCATCAGTGACGGGGGGAGACCCTACGAGCAGTACTTC. Its translation is CAISDGGRPYEQYF.

The V call is TRBV24-1, the J call TRBJ1-1; no reliable D call. Trimming shortened V by 2 bases and J by 5 bases, and 8 bases separated the two germline ends. CDR1 KGHDR and CDR2 SFDVKD come from the germline V gene. The CDR3 runs to 13 residues. The CDR3 region has the DNA TGTGCCACCAGTGATTGGACCGGGACTGAAGCTTTCTTT. Translation: CATSDWTGTEAFF.

This rearrangement joins TRBV20-1 to TRBJ2-1, with D unclear. Germline lookup yields CDR1 DFQATT and CDR2 SNEGSKA (reference sequence). V was shortened by 0 bases and J by 7 bases, with 10 bases between the two germline ends. CDR3 size: 13 residues. CDR3 sequence reads: CSARDLGLNEQFF. The CDR3 DNA reads as TGCAGTGCTAGAGACCTAGGTCTAAATGAGCAGTTCTTC.

Many counts were recorded for this clonotype. The gene calls are TRBV2 and TRBJ2-1; weak D call: TRBD2 (6 bases). The CDR3 sequence is 12 residues long. Trimming shortened V by 5 bases and J by 10 bases, and 12 bases separated the two germline ends. From germline, CDR1 is SNHLY and CDR2 FYNNEI. Here the CDR3 DNA reads TGTGCCAGCAGTTTACTAGCAAACGAGCAGTTCTTC. Residues: CASSLLANEQFF.

This clonotype was seen more than once but under ten times. The genes are TRBV6-1 and TRBJ2-1; a weak D match, TRBD2 (6 bases). Per the germline V gene, CDR1 is MNHNS and CDR2 is SASEGT. The CDR3 runs 15 residues. V was trimmed by 6 bases and J by 9 bases, leaving 21 bases between them. The CDR3 region is CASSSQSGVRSEQFF. For the CDR3, the DNA is TGTGCCAGCAGCTCCCAGTCGGGGGTCAGGAGTGAGCAGTTCTTC.

The chain uses TRBV2 and TRBJ2-2, with 8 bases matching TRBD1. Trimming removed 6 bases from V and 1 base from J; junction bases left unmatched: 4. The CDR3 has 15 amino acids. Germline V gene data show CDR1 as SNHLY and CDR2 as FYNNEI. The DNA of the CDR3 is TGTGCCAGCAGGGGACAGGCCCTGAACACCGGGGAGCTGTTTTTT. Its protein product is CASRGQALNTGELFF.

This clonotype was seen repeatedly, ten times or more. V and J are TRBV25-1 and TRBJ1-4, with 8 nucleotides matching TRBD1. Trimming cost V 6 bases and J 2 bases; bases outside gene matches: 8. The germline CDR1 and CDR2 sequences are MGHDK and SYGVNS. The CDR3 has 16 residues. CDR3 protein: CASSTPGGFTNEKLFF. DNA for the CDR3: TGTGCCAGCAGCACCCCAGGGGGCTTTACTAATGAAAAACTGTTTTTT.

The V gene is TRBV29-1, the J gene TRBJ2-3, with D tentatively TRBD2 (5 bases). The CDR3 runs 14 residues. Trimming cost V 1 base and J 3 bases, with 11 bases left between them. Germline V CDR1 and CDR2: SQVTM, ANQGSEA. CDR3: CSVEASRETDTQYF. In DNA, the CDR3 is TGCAGCGTTGAAGCGTCGAGGGAAACAGATACGCAGTATTTT.

Many counts were recorded for this clonotype. The chain couples TRBV5-1 to TRBJ1-1; D uncertain. V was clipped by 5 bases and J by 5 bases, with 16 bases between them. This CDR3 is 14 amino acids long. Per the germline V gene, CDR1 is SGHRS and CDR2 is YFSETQ. CDR3 region: CASSTHPGGTEAFF. The CDR3, as DNA: TGCGCCAGCAGTACCCATCCCGGTGGGACTGAAGCTTTCTTT.

This clonotype was detected a few times. This chain uses TRBV7-9 with TRBJ2-1; TRBD1 or TRBD2 may be the D gene (5 bases each). The CDR3 spans 16 residues. CDR1 is SEHNR, CDR2 FQNEAQ, per germline (reference sequence). V lost 5 bases and J lost 8, with 22 bases in between. For the CDR3, the DNA is TGTGCCAGCAGCCCCTTATTTGGGGGTAAGAAGGATGAGCAGTTCTTC. It codes for CASSPLFGGKKDEQFF.

This clonotype came up a few times. The V call is TRBV15, the J call TRBJ2-6, with TRBD1 matching over 7 bases. This CDR3 has 15 residues. Trimming took 11 bases from V and 0 from J; bases not matched to a gene: 7. Germline assignment: CDR1 LNHNV and CDR2 YYDKDF (reference sequence). The CDR3 loop is CALSRDSSGANVLTF. CDR3 sequence (DNA): TGTGCCCTATCCCGGGACAGCTCTGGGGCCAACGTCCTGACTTTC.